These 29 T cell receptor beta chains originate from one sample sequenced in a study of blood T cell repertoires in COVID-19. Assay: immunoSEQ multiplex PCR; the TCRdb copy retains only in-frame clones and omits some. The table shows about 99,000 clones, with around 88% occurring only once. The sequenced sample was peripheral blood. The source is a man over 45 with COVID-19, enrolled during active disease.

This chain joins TRBV6-5 and TRBJ1-6; TRBD1 might be the D (5 bases). The CDR3 is made up of 15 amino acids. CDR1 and CDR2 (germline): MNHEY, SVGAGI. The V end was cut by 5 bases, the J end by 4 bases, with 12 bases between. As DNA, the CDR3 is TGTGCCAGCAGTCCAGGGAATTCGTATAATTCACCCCTCCACTTT. Translating it yields CASSPGNSYNSPLHF.

This clone was observed a handful of times. The chain employs TRBV5-4 and TRBJ1-2; D is possibly TRBD1 (5 bases). The length of the CDR3 is 16 residues. Looked up from germline, CDR1 is SGHNT and CDR2 is YYREEE (reference sequence). Trimming stripped 0 bases from V and 5 bases from J, with 17 bases between. CDR3 residues: CASSLAGLEGLYGYTF. The DNA of the CDR3 is TGTGCCAGCAGCTTGGCCGGGTTGGAGGGACTGTATGGCTACACCTTC.

Here the CDR3 reads CASSAGQGPNYGYTF. The CDR3 bases are TGTGCCAGCAGCGCGGGACAGGGGCCTAACTATGGCTACACCTTC. This chain connects TRBV9 to TRBJ1-2, with TRBD1 identical over 10 bases. Germline CDR1 SGDLS, CDR2 YYNGEE. CDR3 length: 15 amino acids. J gave up 0 bases and V 3 bases, and 2 bases lay outside the gene matches.

CDR3 in amino acids: CASSETSSYEQYF. The CDR3 region has the DNA TGTGCCAGCAGTGAGACTAGCTCCTACGAGCAGTACTTC. V is TRBV7-8 and J is TRBJ2-7, with D perhaps TRBD2 (6 bases). CDR3 length equals 13 residues. Trimming left V 6 bases short and J 0 bases short, with 9 bases between. Germline CDR1 SGHVS, CDR2 FQNEAQ.

The J gene is TRBJ1-4, the V gene TRBV15; 9 nucleotides match TRBD1. The CDR3 length is 17 residues. V trimming: 3 bases; J trimming: 0 bases; junction bases outside the gene matches: 5. CDR1 and CDR2 (germline): LNHNV, YYDKDF (reference sequence). DNA of the CDR3: TGTGCCACCAGCAGGTACAGGGGGCGGGCAACTAATGAAAAACTGTTTTTT. Residues: CATSRYRGRATNEKLFF.

This chain joins TRBV3-1 (or the pseudogene TRBV3-2) and TRBJ1-3; D remains unclear. CDR1 LGHDT and CDR2 YNNKEL come from the germline V gene (reference sequence). The CDR3 covers 13 residues. Trimming pared 1 base from V and 1 base from J, leaving 2 bases between. CDR3 amino acids: CASSQVSGNTIYF. CDR3 sequence (DNA): TGTGCCAGCAGCCAAGTATCTGGAAACACCATATATTTT.

The genes are TRBV6-5 and TRBJ1-2; 7 bases are a match to TRBD1. CDR1 MNHEY and CDR2 SVGAGI come from the germline V gene. With 6 bases clipped from V and 7 bases from J, the junction kept 8 bases outside the gene matches. The CDR3 extends over 13 amino acids. The CDR3 DNA reads as TGTGCCAGCAGAGCCGGGACAGCTTTTGGCTACACCTTC. This sequence encodes CASRAGTAFGYTF.

V gene TRBV28 combines with J gene TRBJ1-3, with D hard to call. CDR1 is MDHEN, CDR2 SYDVKM, per germline. V was clipped by 3 bases and J by 0 bases, with 9 bases between them. The CDR3 totals 15 residues. The CDR3 region is CASSFVFSSGNTIYF. Here the CDR3 DNA reads TGTGCCAGCAGTTTCGTGTTTAGCTCTGGAAACACCATATATTTT. The complete variable domain, with remaining parts taken from reference TRBV28 and TRBJ1-3, reads DVKVTQSSRYLVKRTGEKVFLECVQDMDHENMFWYRQDPGLGLRLIYFSYDVKMKEKGDIPEGYSVSREKKERFSLILESASTNQTSMYLCASSFVFSSGNTIYFGEGSWLTVV.

The chain employs TRBV3-1 (or the pseudogene TRBV3-2) and TRBJ1-3; the match to TRBD1 covers 9 bases. Trimming took 1 base from V and 8 from J; bases not matched to a gene: 9. Germline V CDR1 and CDR2: LGHDT, YNNKEL (reference sequence). This CDR3 is built from 16 residues. CDR3 nucleotide sequence: TGTGCCAGCAGCCAAGCGGACAGGGGTGGGGGATACACCATATATTTT. This encodes CASSQADRGGGYTIYF.

The chain has TRBV27 and TRBJ2-1, with 7 bases identical to TRBD1. Germline V gene lookup returns CDR1 MNHEY and CDR2 SMNVEV (reference sequence). The junction had 6 bases not matched to a gene; V was cut back by 5 bases and J by 8 bases. CDR3 length: 13 amino acids. The CDR3 region is CASSLRQGDEQFF. The CDR3 coding sequence is TGTGCCAGCAGTCTAAGACAGGGCGATGAGCAGTTCTTC.

This chain uses TRBV11-2 with TRBJ1-2, with D perhaps matching TRBD1 (5 bases). Trimming shortened V by 5 bases and J by 8 bases, and 21 bases separated the two germline ends. CDR1 SGHAT and CDR2 FQNNGV come from the germline V gene. CDR3 length: 15 residues. The CDR3 here is CASSPSRVLVGGYTF. CDR3 bases: TGTGCCAGCAGCCCGAGCAGGGTATTAGTAGGGGGCTACACCTTC. Supplemented by reference TRBV11-2 and TRBJ1-2, the full variable domain reads EAGVAQSPRYKIIEKRQSVAFWCNPISGHATLYWYQQILGQGPKLLIQFQNNGVVDDSQLPKDRFSAERLKGVDSTLKIQPAKLEDSAVYLCASSPSRVLVGGYTFGSGTRLTVV.

The J gene is TRBJ2-5, the V gene TRBV21-1; whether TRBD1, the table's D call, matches the DNA was not checked. TRBV21-1 is given as a pseudogene. This CDR3 has 15 amino acids. CDR3 coding DNA: TGTGCCAGCAGCAAAGCCCCAGGGGCGGAAGAGACCCAGTACTTC. The encoded protein is CASSKAPGAEETQYF.

This chain uses TRBV7-2 with TRBJ1-3, with D hard to call. The ends were cut back, 1 base at V and 0 bases at J, with 4 bases in the middle. This CDR3 is built from 14 residues. The germline CDR1 and CDR2 sequences are SGHTA and FQGNSA. In DNA, the CDR3 is TGTGCCAGCAGCTTAGGACACTCTGGAAACACCATATATTTT. Encoded protein: CASSLGHSGNTIYF. The entire variable domain, with the rest obtained from reference TRBV7-2 and TRBJ1-3, is as follows: GAGVSQSPSNKVTEKGKDVELRCDPISGHTALYWYRQSLGQGLEFLIYFQGNSAPDKSGLPSDRFSAERTGGSVSTLTIQRTQQEDSAVYLCASSLGHSGNTIYFGEGSWLTVV.

V gene TRBV15 combines with J gene TRBJ1-2, with D tentatively TRBD1 (6 bases). The CDR3 runs to 13 residues. The germline gives CDR1 LNHNV, CDR2 YYDKDF (reference sequence). V was clipped by 8 bases and J by 2 bases, with 12 bases between them. This CDR3 is CATSPGANYGYTF. The DNA of the CDR3 is TGTGCCACCTCCCCAGGGGCCAACTATGGCTACACCTTC.

This clone was seen only once. This rearrangement joins TRBV18 to TRBJ1-5, with D unclear. The CDR3 length is 13 residues. CDR1 and CDR2 from the germline V gene are KGHSH and LQKENI. V lost 3 bases, J lost 4 bases, and 7 bases lay in between. CDR3 sequence: CASSPDLNQPQHF. The CDR3 nucleotides read TGTGCCAGCTCACCGGACTTGAATCAGCCCCAGCATTTT. The full variable domain, in which reference TRBV18 and TRBJ1-5 provide the parts outside the CDR3, is NAGVMQNPRHLVRRRGQEARLRCSPMKGHSHVYWYRQLPEEGLKFMVYLQKENIIDESGMPKERFSAEFPKEGPSILRIQQVVRGDSAAYFCASSPDLNQPQHFGDGTRLSIL.

V usage is TRBV9 and J usage is TRBJ1-3; D perhaps matches TRBD1 (6 bases). Trimming took off 0 bases at V and 4 bases at J, with 11 bases between the two ends. The CDR3 extends over 15 amino acids. The germline V gene has CDR1 SGDLS and CDR2 YYNGEE. CDR3 loop: CASSVDGGAGNTIYF. In nucleotides, the CDR3 is TGTGCCAGCAGCGTAGATGGGGGCGCCGGAAACACCATATATTTT. Based on the CDR3 plus reference TRBV9 and TRBJ1-3, the full variable domain is DSGVTQTPKHLITATGQRVTLRCSPRSGDLSVYWYQQSLDQGLQFLIQYYNGEERAKGNILERFSAQQFPDLHSELNLSSLELGDSALYFCASSVDGGAGNTIYFGEGSWLTVV.

The rearrangement uses TRBV18 and TRBJ1-4, with a possible D match to TRBD1 (5 bases). The CDR3 is 17 amino acids. Germline CDR1 reads KGHSH; CDR2 reads LQKENI. The V and J ends lost 0 bases and 5 bases respectively, with 16 bases between them. CDR3 region: CASSPPVARDQNEKLFF. In DNA form, the CDR3 reads TGTGCCAGCTCACCACCTGTTGCGCGGGACCAAAATGAAAAACTGTTTTTT.

The CDR3 DNA follows: TGCAGCGTTGAAGATTTCAGGTGGAGGTGGCAGTTCTTC. Its protein product is CSVEDFRWRWQFF. The chain links TRBV29-1 to TRBJ2-1, with a tentative D call TRBD2 (5 bases). Looked up from germline, CDR1 is SQVTM and CDR2 is ANQGSEA. CDR3 size: 13 residues. V lost 0 bases and J lost 12, with 15 bases in between.

This chain joins TRBV7-3 and TRBJ1-3; D unclear. Looked up from germline, CDR1 is SGHTA and CDR2 is FQGTGA. Trimming left V 5 bases short and J 0 bases short, with 8 bases between. The CDR3 runs to 14 residues. In DNA form, the CDR3 reads TGTGCCAGCAGCCAAGCGGCCTCTGGAAACACCATATATTTT. Translating it yields CASSQAASGNTIYF.

This clone was observed once. The chain links TRBV5-1 to TRBJ1-6; TRBD1 matches 10 bases. The germline CDR1 and CDR2 sequences are SGHRS and YFSETQ. After removal of 4 bases from V and 7 bases from J, the junction contained 5 bases not matched to a gene. The CDR3 is 15 residues long. The CDR3 loop reads CASSALGQGNSPLHF. CDR3 in DNA: TGCGCCAGCAGCGCGTTGGGACAGGGGAATTCACCCCTCCACTTT. Full variable domain (outside the CDR3, taken from reference TRBV5-1 and TRBJ1-6): KAGVTQTPRYLIKTRGQQVTLSCSPISGHRSVSWYQQTPGQGLQFLFEYFSETQRNKGNFPGRFSGRQFSNSRSEMNVSTLELGDSALYLCASSALGQGNSPLHFGNGTRLTVT.

The chain carries TRBV6-2 or TRBV6-3 and TRBJ2-2; a weak D match, TRBD1 (5 bases). CDR1 is MNHEY and CDR2 is SVGEGT in the germline V gene. This CDR3 comprises 15 residues. V shed 0 bases and J shed 5 bases, with 10 bases lying between them. The chain's CDR3 is CASSYSQGQTGELFF. In nucleotides, the CDR3 is TGTGCCAGCAGTTACTCCCAGGGTCAAACCGGGGAGCTGTTTTTT.

This rearrangement joins TRBV19 to TRBJ2-3, with 10 bases matching TRBD2. CDR1 is LNHDA and CDR2 is SQIVND in the germline V gene (reference sequence). With 8 bases clipped from V and 4 bases from J, the junction kept 12 bases outside the gene matches. The CDR3 covers 16 residues. The CDR3 sequence: CASQTAAGGRSDTQYF. In nucleotides, the CDR3 is TGTGCCAGTCAGACGGCAGCGGGGGGGCGGTCAGATACGCAGTATTTT. The full variable domain, its missing parts supplied by reference TRBV19 and TRBJ2-3, is DGGITQSPKYLFRKEGQNVTLSCEQNLNHDAMYWYRQDPGQGLRLIYYSQIVNDFQKGDIAEGYSVSREKKESFPLTVTSAQKNPTAFYLCASQTAAGGRSDTQYFGPGTRLTVL.

DNA for the CDR3: TGTGCCAGCTCATCGCCCGGTAGCGAAAAACTGTTTTTT. Its translation: CASSSPGSEKLFF. The rearrangement uses TRBV18 and TRBJ1-4, with unresolved D. This CDR3 region has 13 residues. V lost 5 bases, J lost 8 bases, and 12 bases lay in between. Germline CDR1 is KGHSH and CDR2 is LQKENI.

This clone was counted once. The chain combines TRBV5-1 with TRBJ2-1, with 9 nucleotides matching TRBD1. Germline CDR1 is SGHRS and CDR2 is YFSETQ. V lost 6 bases to trimming and J lost 6 bases; unmatched junction nucleotides: 7. This CDR3 has 14 amino acids. The CDR3 DNA is TGCGCCAGCATATCCGGGACAGGGACCAATGAGCAGTTCTTC. It is translated as CASISGTGTNEQFF.

The genes are TRBV30 and TRBJ1-5, with TRBD1 as a possible D gene (6 bases). CDR3 size: 13 residues. V lost 5 bases, J lost 4 bases, and 12 bases lay in between. Per germline, CDR1 GTSNPN and CDR2 SVGIG (reference sequence). CDR3 in amino acids: CAWGGQANQPQHF. CDR3 nucleotides: TGTGCCTGGGGGGGCCAGGCAAATCAGCCCCAGCATTTT. Based on the CDR3 plus reference TRBV30 and TRBJ1-5, the full variable domain is SQTIHQWPATLVQPVGSPLSLECTVEGTSNPNLYWYRQAAGRGLQLLFYSVGIGQISSEVPQNLSASRPQDRQFILSSKKLLLSDSGFYLCAWGGQANQPQHFGDGTRLSIL.

This CDR3 is CASRRLAGVTTGELFF. CDR3 DNA: TGTGCCAGCAGGCGACTAGCGGGGGTGACCACCGGGGAGCTGTTTTTT. The V and J genes are TRBV27 and TRBJ2-2, with TRBD2 matching 12 bases. Trimming took 6 bases from V and 4 from J; bases not matched to a gene: 6. Germline-derived CDR1 and CDR2 are MNHEY and SMNVEV (reference sequence). This CDR3 has 16 residues.

The V gene is TRBV19, the J gene TRBJ1-1; D uncertain. Per germline, CDR1 LNHDA and CDR2 SQIVND (reference sequence). This CDR3 is built from 15 residues. Trimming shortened V by 0 bases and J by 5 bases, and 13 bases separated the two germline ends. In nucleotides, the CDR3 is TGTGCCAGTAGTATAGATACAAAGGGCGGGACTGAAGCTTTCTTT. This gives the protein CASSIDTKGGTEAFF.

V usage is TRBV9 and J usage is TRBJ1-2, with 9 bases fitting TRBD1. This CDR3 spans 18 amino acids. Per the germline V gene, CDR1 is SGDLS and CDR2 is YYNGEE. The trim removed 0 bases at V and 3 bases at J, leaving 12 bases unmatched. CDR3 loop: CASSVEETLQGAYYGYTF. The CDR3 nucleotides read TGTGCCAGCAGCGTAGAGGAGACCCTACAGGGGGCTTACTATGGCTACACCTTC.

The rearrangement links TRBV5-1 to TRBJ1-2, with 8 bases aligning to TRBD1. V was clipped by 3 bases and J by 3 bases; unmatched bases: 1. The CDR3 spans 13 residues. Germline V gene lookup returns CDR1 SGHRS and CDR2 YFSETQ. The CDR3 bases are TGCGCCAGCAGCTCGACAGGGGACTATGGCTACACCTTC. It yields the protein CASSSTGDYGYTF.